The clone carrying this T cell receptor (beta chain) occurred a few times. The authors amplified TCR beta CDR3 regions, and they did so from RNA transcripts for repertoire sequencing. HTBI primers served in a first-round RT-PCR, which a second-round multiplex PCR followed. Each CDR3 protein gets one entry after TCRdb re-called the multiplex PCR reads with MiXCR. The repertoire includes about 380,000 distinct CDR3 sequences, 15% to 17% of them detected once, and 5.5% to 7% sits in the top ten. This record comes from a study of Graves' ophthalmopathy and Graves' hyperthyroidism. Study-level background: Researchers obtained peripheral blood at initial diagnosis, before any treatment had begun.

The source of this sequence is a young woman with stable Graves' hyperthyroidism. The sequenced sample was peripheral blood.

The CDR3 spells CASSPTWTGNTEAFF. The CDR3 DNA reads TGTGCCAGCAGTCCTACCTGGACAGGGAACACTGAAGCTTTCTTT. This rearrangement joins TRBV6-1 to TRBJ1-1, with 7 positions matching TRBD1. Germline V gene lookup returns CDR1 MNHNS and CDR2 SASEGT. Trimming cost V 5 bases and J 1 base; bases outside gene matches: 7. This CDR3 has 15 residues.